The rows below give T cell receptor beta chains drawn from one sample of a study of T cell responses to AZD1222 COVID-19 vaccine. The assay was immunoSEQ multiplex PCR, and TCRdb's table has in-frame clones only and misses some. This table has about 99,000 clones, around nine tenths appearing once. The sequencing here drew on peripheral blood, taken 28 days after the second dose of the MenACWY control vaccine. These TCRs come from an adult who received the MenACWY meningococcal vaccine as a control. Both conserved end residues are part of each CDR3. A D gene is named only where the DNA matches it firmly. The size entry is marked missing in some rows and otherwise reads once, few, many or a size class.

D gene: TRBD1; V gene: TRBV19; J gene: TRBJ1-2; clone size: .; CDR3 DNA: TGTGCCACCAACTCGGGACAGGCGGGCTATGGCTACACCTTC; CDR3 protein: CATNSGQAGYGYTF
D gene: .; V gene: TRBV5-1; J gene: TRBJ1-1; clone size: .; CDR3 DNA: TGCGCCAGCAGCGAGACCGCGGGACTGAACACTGAAGCTTTCTTT; CDR3 protein: CASSETAGLNTEAFF
D gene: .; V gene: TRBV24-1; J gene: TRBJ2-7; clone size: few; CDR3 DNA: TGTGCCACCAGTCCCTGGGGGGCCGACGAGCAGTACTTC; CDR3 protein: CATSPWGADEQYF
D gene: .; V gene: TRBV19; J gene: TRBJ1-5; clone size: .; CDR3 DNA: TGTGCCAGTAGGGACCATAGCAATCAGCCCCAGCATTTT; CDR3 protein: CASRDHSNQPQHF
D gene: TRBD2; V gene: TRBV4-1; J gene: TRBJ2-7; clone size: few; CDR3 DNA: TGCGCCAGCAGCCAAGATGGCGGCGGGGGGGCCTACGAGCAGTACTTC; CDR3 protein: CASSQDGGGGAYEQYF
D gene: .; V gene: TRBV6-5; J gene: TRBJ1-1; clone size: once; CDR3 DNA: TGTGCCAGCAGTTACTCGTCAGGGCTACACACTGAAGCTTTCTTT; CDR3 protein: CASSYSSGLHTEAFF
D gene: TRBD2; V gene: TRBV6-5; J gene: TRBJ2-1; clone size: .; CDR3 DNA: TGTGCCAGCGGCCTGGACGGGAGGCCGCTTTATGAGCAGTTCTTC; CDR3 protein: CASGLDGRPLYEQFF
D gene: .; V gene: TRBV14; J gene: TRBJ1-2; clone size: .; CDR3 DNA: TGTGCCAGCAGCCGCCAAGCAGGACCCTATGGCTACACCTTC; CDR3 protein: CASSRQAGPYGYTF
D gene: .; V gene: TRBV19; J gene: TRBJ1-6; clone size: .; CDR3 DNA: TGTGCCAGAACAGGGCCTTCACCCCTCCACTTT; CDR3 protein: CARTGPSPLHF
D gene: .; V gene: TRBV4-1; J gene: TRBJ1-1; clone size: .; CDR3 DNA: TGCGCCAGCAGCCAAGATGTCAGTTTTCGGGGGACTGAAGCTTTCTTT; CDR3 protein: CASSQDVSFRGTEAFF
D gene: .; V gene: TRBV16; J gene: TRBJ1-1; clone size: .; CDR3 DNA: TGTGCCAGCAGCCCCATGAAACAGGGAAGATTGAACACTGAAGCTTTCTTT; CDR3 protein: CASSPMKQGRLNTEAFF
D gene: TRBD1; V gene: TRBV7-2; J gene: TRBJ2-7; clone size: .; CDR3 DNA: TGTGCCAGCAGCTCGGGACAGGGGGCTTTCGAGCAGTACTTC; CDR3 protein: CASSSGQGAFEQYF
D gene: .; V gene: TRBV7-3; J gene: TRBJ2-2; clone size: .; CDR3 DNA: TGTGCCAGCAGCCGAGGGGGTTCCGGGGAGCTGTTTTTT; CDR3 protein: CASSRGGSGELFF
D gene: .; V gene: TRBV2; J gene: TRBJ1-2; clone size: once; CDR3 DNA: TGTGCCAGCAGTGACGGGGGCGCGAGCTACACCTTC; CDR3 protein: CASSDGGASYTF
D gene: .; V gene: TRBV5-1; J gene: TRBJ1-1; clone size: .; CDR3 DNA: TGCGCCAGCAGCTTGACGTGGGGGGACACTGAAGCTTTCTTT; CDR3 protein: CASSLTWGDTEAFF
D gene: .; V gene: TRBV5-1; J gene: TRBJ2-3; clone size: .; CDR3 DNA: TGCGCCAGCAGCTCCGCTGTCGGGGGGCGCCCCACAGATACGCAGTATTTT; CDR3 protein: CASSSAVGGRPTDTQYF
D gene: .; V gene: TRBV9; J gene: TRBJ2-3; clone size: .; CDR3 DNA: TGTGCCAGCAGCCCCCGAGGGGAACTAAATACGCAGTATTTT; CDR3 protein: CASSPRGELNTQYF
D gene: .; V gene: TRBV21-1; J gene: TRBJ1-1; clone size: .; CDR3 DNA: TGTGCCAGCAGCAAAGCCCCTTGGGACAGGGGAGCCACTGAAGCTTTCTTT; CDR3 protein: CASSKAPWDRGATEAFF
D gene: .; V gene: TRBV9; J gene: TRBJ2-5; clone size: .; CDR3 DNA: TGTGCCAGCAGCGTAGCGAGAGAGACCCAGTACTTC; CDR3 protein: CASSVARETQYF
D gene: TRBD1; V gene: TRBV14; J gene: TRBJ1-4; clone size: .; CDR3 DNA: TGTGCCAGCAGCCAAGAACGACAGGGAGGTGGTGAAAAACTGTTTTTT; CDR3 protein: CASSQERQGGGEKLFF
D gene: .; V gene: TRBV28; J gene: TRBJ1-2; clone size: .; CDR3 DNA: TGTGCCAGCAGTTTCTGGACAGAGTATGGCTACACCTTC; CDR3 protein: CASSFWTEYGYTF
D gene: TRBD1; V gene: TRBV15; J gene: TRBJ2-3; clone size: once; CDR3 DNA: TGTGCCACCAGCAGCCTACAGGGGGTGGAGGCAGATACGCAGTATTTT; CDR3 protein: CATSSLQGVEADTQYF
D gene: TRBD1; V gene: TRBV28; J gene: TRBJ2-4; clone size: .; CDR3 DNA: TGTGCCAGCAGTTTGGTGGGACAGCTAGCCAAAAACATTCAGTACTTC; CDR3 protein: CASSLVGQLAKNIQYF
D gene: TRBD1; V gene: TRBV15; J gene: TRBJ2-4; clone size: .; CDR3 DNA: TGTGCCACCAGCTGGGTGACAGGGATAGCCAAAAACATTCAGTACTTC; CDR3 protein: CATSWVTGIAKNIQYF
D gene: TRBD1; V gene: TRBV4-2; J gene: TRBJ1-1; clone size: once; CDR3 DNA: TGTGCCAGCAGCCAGACCGGGACAGCTATGAACACTGAAGCTTTCTTT; CDR3 protein: CASSQTGTAMNTEAFF
D gene: TRBD1; V gene: TRBV27; J gene: TRBJ2-5; clone size: .; CDR3 DNA: TGTGCCAGCAGCGAACTTAGTACCGGGACAGGCTTGATCGAGACCCAGTACTTC; CDR3 protein: CASSELSTGTGLIETQYF
D gene: .; V gene: TRBV11-2; J gene: TRBJ2-3; clone size: .; CDR3 DNA: TGTGCCAGCAGCCTGCAGGGAACAGATACGCAGTATTTT; CDR3 protein: CASSLQGTDTQYF
D gene: TRBD1; V gene: TRBV2; J gene: TRBJ1-4; clone size: .; CDR3 DNA: TGTGCCAGCAGTTCACAGGGGGCGCGGGATGAAAAACTGTTTTTT; CDR3 protein: CASSSQGARDEKLFF
D gene: TRBD1; V gene: TRBV18; J gene: TRBJ1-2; clone size: .; CDR3 DNA: TGTGCCAGCACCTCAGGGGGCGACTCGGTATATGGCTACACCTTC; CDR3 protein: CASTSGGDSVYGYTF
D gene: .; V gene: TRBV5-6; J gene: TRBJ2-7; clone size: .; CDR3 DNA: TGTGCCAGCGGTTCGCCAGGGACCTACGAGCAGTACTTC; CDR3 protein: CASGSPGTYEQYF
D gene: TRBD2; V gene: TRBV15; J gene: TRBJ2-3; clone size: .; CDR3 DNA: TGTGCCACCAGCAGAACTCTAGCGGGGGGTCGCACAGATACGCAGTATTTT; CDR3 protein: CATSRTLAGGRTDTQYF
D gene: TRBD2; V gene: TRBV9; J gene: TRBJ2-7; clone size: .; CDR3 DNA: TGTGCCAGCAGCGTAGGGCTAGCGGGGAGTGAGCAGTACTTC; CDR3 protein: CASSVGLAGSEQYF
D gene: TRBD2; V gene: TRBV4-2; J gene: TRBJ2-1; clone size: .; CDR3 DNA: TGTGCCAGCAGCCACGCGCTAGCGGGGGGCCGGGTATCAGAATCGTTCTTC; CDR3 protein: CASSHALAGGRVSESFF
D gene: TRBD2; V gene: TRBV6-5; J gene: TRBJ2-1; clone size: .; CDR3 DNA: TGTGCCAGCAGTTTACTAGCGGGGGACAATGAGCAGTTCTTC; CDR3 protein: CASSLLAGDNEQFF
D gene: TRBD1; V gene: TRBV6-5; J gene: TRBJ2-5; clone size: .; CDR3 DNA: TGTGCCAGCAGTTACAGTGGGACAGGGGGCAGGGAGACCCAGTACTTC; CDR3 protein: CASSYSGTGGRETQYF
D gene: TRBD1; V gene: TRBV14; J gene: TRBJ1-2; clone size: .; CDR3 DNA: TGTGCCAGCAGCCCTCGACAGGGCTATGGCTACACCTTC; CDR3 protein: CASSPRQGYGYTF
D gene: .; V gene: TRBV28; J gene: TRBJ1-2; clone size: .; CDR3 DNA: TGTGCCAGCAGTAAACCGGACACCTACTATGGCTACACCTTC; CDR3 protein: CASSKPDTYYGYTF
D gene: TRBD1; V gene: TRBV6-4; J gene: TRBJ2-1; clone size: once; CDR3 DNA: TGTGCCAGCAGGCACCGACAGGGGAACAATGAGCAGTTCTTC; CDR3 protein: CASRHRQGNNEQFF
D gene: .; V gene: TRBV9; J gene: TRBJ1-1; clone size: .; CDR3 DNA: TGTGCCAGCAGCGTAGAAAGATACACTTACAAGAACACTGAAGCTTTCTTT; CDR3 protein: CASSVERYTYKNTEAFF
D gene: TRBD1; V gene: TRBV15; J gene: TRBJ2-7; clone size: .; CDR3 DNA: TGTGCCACCAGCAGAGGGAGGGGGACAGGGCAATACGAGCAGTACTTC; CDR3 protein: CATSRGRGTGQYEQYF
D gene: TRBD2; V gene: TRBV6-1; J gene: TRBJ2-7; clone size: .; CDR3 DNA: TGTGCCAGCAGTGATTTCGGGAGGACCTACTTC; CDR3 protein: CASSDFGRTYF
D gene: TRBD1; V gene: TRBV18; J gene: TRBJ1-2; clone size: .; CDR3 DNA: TGTGCCAGCTCACCAGGTATGGGGACAGGACCCTATGGCTACACCTTC; CDR3 protein: CASSPGMGTGPYGYTF
D gene: TRBD2; V gene: TRBV18; J gene: TRBJ2-7; clone size: once; CDR3 DNA: TGTGCCAGCTCACCGGCGGGGGGTGGCTCCTACGAGCAGTACTTC; CDR3 protein: CASSPAGGGSYEQYF
D gene: .; V gene: TRBV6-2/TRBV6-3; J gene: TRBJ1-1; clone size: few; CDR3 DNA: TGTGCCAGCAGTTACTCATCAACAGTAGGGACTTATGAAGCTTTCTTT; CDR3 protein: CASSYSSTVGTYEAFF
D gene: TRBD1; V gene: TRBV30; J gene: TRBJ2-2; clone size: .; CDR3 DNA: TGTGCCTGGAGTACAGGGGGCGGGGAGCTGTTTTTT; CDR3 protein: CAWSTGGGELFF
D gene: .; V gene: TRBV30; J gene: TRBJ2-6; clone size: .; CDR3 DNA: TGTGCCTGGAAGGCAGGGACTGGGGCCAACGTCCTGACTTTC; CDR3 protein: CAWKAGTGANVLTF